Listed here are 2 T cell receptor beta chains from one sample, sequenced in a study of human T cells and chemical hapten exposure. Time point meaning: patch test 2, 6 weeks after DPC sensitization. This sample's treatment: therapeutic diphenylcyclopropenone sensitization with weekly scalp DPC. TCRdb re-derived calls from the RACE reads in MiXCR, one entry per CDR3 protein. The top ten clones hold around 6.1% of a sample with under 450,000 distinct CDR3 sequences, just under 6.5% of them seen once. The input for sequencing was whole blood, taken in connection with sensitization to the hapten diphenylcyclopropenone (DPC). These receptors all stem from a woman between 18 and 29 years old with alopecia areata. Some clones in this sample may be carry-over from other donors' samples.

This clonotype appeared a few times. This chain links TRBV14 with TRBJ1-1; no firm D call. Trimming shortened V by 1 base and J by 6 bases, and 6 bases separated the two germline ends. Germline CDR1 SGHDN, CDR2 FVKESK. CDR3 size: 12 residues. The CDR3 sequence is CASSQVVAEAFF. CDR3 in DNA: TGTGCCAGCAGCCAAGTTGTAGCTGAAGCTTTCTTT.

This clonotype has just a few counts. This chain joins TRBV6-2 or TRBV6-3 and TRBJ2-1; tentatively, D is TRBD2 (5 bases). The CDR3 totals 18 residues. CDR1 is MNHEY, CDR2 SVGEGT, per germline. Trimming shortened V by 3 bases and J by 3 bases, and 21 bases separated the two germline ends. The CDR3 spells CASSYPLVARDLYNEQFF. The CDR3 coding sequence is TGTGCCAGCAGTTATCCCCTGGTAGCGAGGGATCTCTACAATGAGCAGTTCTTC.